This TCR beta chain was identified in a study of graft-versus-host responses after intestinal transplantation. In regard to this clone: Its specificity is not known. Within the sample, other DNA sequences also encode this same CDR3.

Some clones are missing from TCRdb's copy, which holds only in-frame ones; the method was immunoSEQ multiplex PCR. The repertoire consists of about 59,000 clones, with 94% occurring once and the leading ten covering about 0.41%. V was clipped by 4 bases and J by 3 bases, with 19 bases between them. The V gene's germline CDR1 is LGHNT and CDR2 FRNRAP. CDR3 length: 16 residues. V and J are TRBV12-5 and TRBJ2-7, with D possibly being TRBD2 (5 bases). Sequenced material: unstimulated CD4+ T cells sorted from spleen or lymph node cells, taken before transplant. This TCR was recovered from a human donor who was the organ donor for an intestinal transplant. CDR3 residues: CASGSPASIRGYEQYF. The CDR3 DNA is TGTGCTAGTGGTTCGCCCGCCAGTATTCGGGGCTACGAGCAGTACTTC.